This T cell receptor beta chain comes out of a study of OX40 agonist ivuxolimab in advanced cancers. The overall study: Every patient in dose escalation had hepatocellular carcinoma, melanoma, renal cell or head and neck cancer. Those enrolled were roughly 80% male, with a mean age of around 60 years and ages from roughly 20 to 85.

This CDR3 is built from 13 residues. CDR1 and CDR2 from the germline V gene are MGHRA and YSYEKL. V lost 0 bases to trimming and J lost 7 bases, with 9 bases between them. Here immunoSEQ multiplex PCR was the method, and the copy in TCRdb shows in-frame clones only, minus some. The data show almost 85,000 clones, with about 86% seen just once and 6.5% held by the top ten. The sequence derives from an adult with an advanced solid tumor such as melanoma, head and neck, liver or kidney cancer. The material sequenced was CD4+ or CD8+ T cells sorted from blood, taken in a trial of the OX40 agonist ivuxolimab. The V gene is TRBV4-1, the J gene TRBJ1-1; TRBD1 is a possible D gene (6 bases). The DNA for the CDR3 is TGCGCCAGCAGCCAAGAGAGGGGGGATGAAGCTTTCTTT. Translated: CASSQERGDEAFF.